This is a list of T cell receptor beta chains from one sample in a study of PD-1 blockade in classical Hodgkin lymphoma. The table came from immunoSEQ multiplex PCR; TCRdb's copy has only in-frame clones and leaves some out. The sample has about 90,000 clones; roughly nine tenths are singletons. The sample here was peripheral blood mononuclear cells (PBMCs), taken before the second cycle of nivolumab. These receptors all stem from a human donor with classical Hodgkin lymphoma. The CDR3 runs from the conserved cysteine through the conserved F or W. The D gene is left open where the match is weak. Where a row states a size, it is once, few, many or the class of an expanded clone; other rows omit it.

clone size	V gene	D gene	CDR3 length	J gene	CDR3 protein	CDR3 DNA
.	TRBV30	TRBD1	19	TRBJ2-1	CAWSVLDLVWDRDGNEQFF	TGTGCCTGGAGTGTACTGGATTTGGTGTGGGACAGGGACGGCAATGAGCAGTTCTTC
.	TRBV6-1	.	14	TRBJ2-7	CASSESGYSYEQYF	TGTGCCAGCAGTGAATCCGGCTACTCCTACGAGCAGTACTTC
.	TRBV5-1	TRBD2	15	TRBJ2-1	CASSLSGSSYNEQFF	TGCGCCAGCTCTCTTAGCGGGAGCTCCTACAATGAGCAGTTCTTC
.	TRBV28	.	14	TRBJ2-7	CASSSGPGPYEQYF	TGTGCCAGCAGTTCCGGACCGGGTCCGTACGAGCAGTACTTC
.	TRBV6-6	TRBD2	16	TRBJ2-1	CASSYGTSGRISEQFF	TGTGCCAGCAGTTACGGGACTAGCGGGAGAATCAGTGAGCAGTTCTTC
.	TRBV28	.	13	TRBJ1-1	CASTPEGNTEAFF	TGTGCCAGCACCCCCGAGGGGAACACTGAAGCTTTCTTT
.	TRBV28	TRBD1	17	TRBJ1-5	CASSQWTGSGGNQPQHF	TGTGCCAGCAGTCAGTGGACAGGGAGTGGTGGCAATCAGCCCCAGCATTTT
.	TRBV19	.	14	TRBJ1-5	CASTGRDVYQPQHF	TGTGCCAGTACCGGCAGGGATGTCTATCAGCCCCAGCATTTT
.	TRBV20-1	.	10	TRBJ2-1	CSAFVNEQFF	TGCAGTGCTTTCGTCAATGAGCAGTTCTTC
once	TRBV2	.	14	TRBJ2-3	CASSERLAQEAQYF	TGTGCCAGCAGTGAACGCCTAGCCCAAGAGGCGCAGTATTTT
few	TRBV11-2	.	13	TRBJ1-2	CASSFRGGHGYTF	TGTGCCAGCAGCTTCAGGGGTGGACATGGCTACACCTTC
.	TRBV6-6	.	14	TRBJ2-7	CASSPSLGGYEQYF	TGTGCCAGCAGTCCCTCCCTCGGAGGCTACGAGCAGTACTTC
.	TRBV13	.	14	TRBJ2-5	CASSSWTAQETQYF	TGTGCCAGCAGTTCATGGACAGCCCAAGAGACCCAGTACTTC
.	TRBV19	.	15	TRBJ2-7	CASSIDGGSKDEQYF	TGTGCCAGTAGTATAGATGGGGGGTCAAAGGACGAGCAGTACTTC
.	TRBV6-6	.	13	TRBJ1-3	CASTREMGYTIYF	TGTGCCAGCACTCGCGAAATGGGATACACCATATATTTT
.	TRBV18	.	14	TRBJ1-2	CASSPPGRSYGYTF	TGTGCCAGCTCACCTCCCGGCAGAAGCTATGGCTACACCTTC
.	TRBV19	.	13	TRBJ1-5	CASSRPGNQPQHF	TGTGCCAGTAGTCGACCTGGCAATCAGCCCCAGCATTTT
few	TRBV2	.	13	TRBJ1-6	CASTPGGRSPLHF	TGTGCCAGCACCCCGGGGGGTCGTTCACCCCTCCACTTT
.	TRBV7-4	TRBD2	19	TRBJ2-3	CASSPRGLAEAWSTDTQYF	TGTGCCAGCAGCCCGAGAGGACTAGCGGAAGCCTGGAGCACAGATACGCAGTATTTT
.	TRBV27	.	14	TRBJ2-5	CASSSGGHQETQYF	TGTGCCAGCAGTTCCGGGGGGCACCAAGAGACCCAGTACTTC
.	TRBV6-5	TRBD1	13	TRBJ2-7	CASSSAGGYEQYF	TGTGCCAGCAGTTCCGCAGGGGGCTACGAGCAGTACTTC
.	TRBV5-1	.	15	TRBJ2-7	CASSLAGSEGYEQYF	TGCGCCAGCAGCTTGGCCGGGTCCGAAGGCTACGAGCAGTACTTC
.	TRBV2	.	15	TRBJ2-1	CASSEGWGAYNEQFF	TGTGCCAGCAGTGAAGGATGGGGTGCCTACAATGAGCAGTTCTTC
.	TRBV20-1	.	11	TRBJ2-3	CSAHHKNTQYF	TGCAGTGCTCATCATAAGAATACGCAGTATTTT
.	TRBV5-1	TRBD2	17	TRBJ2-1	CASSLYSGASSYNEQFF	TGCGCCAGCAGCTTGTATAGCGGGGCAAGCTCCTACAATGAGCAGTTCTTC
.	TRBV2	.	14	TRBJ1-2	CASSSLDRNYGYTF	TGTGCCAGCAGCTCCCTAGACAGAAACTATGGCTACACCTTC
.	TRBV30	.	14	TRBJ1-3	CAWSLIGVGNTIYF	TGTGCCTGGAGCTTAATAGGGGTAGGAAACACCATATATTTT
once	TRBV11-2	TRBD1	15	TRBJ2-1	CASSSDRFPYNEQFF	TGTGCCAGCAGCTCGGACAGGTTCCCCTACAATGAGCAGTTCTTC
many	TRBV6-6	.	12	TRBJ1-5	CASRDGDQPQHF	TGTGCCAGCAGGGACGGGGATCAGCCCCAGCATTTT
.	TRBV23-1	.	18	TRBJ1-1	CASSQPGHPPSRETEAFF	TGCGCCAGCAGTCAACCGGGACACCCCCCGTCCCGGGAGACTGAAGCTTTCTTT
.	TRBV6-1	.	16	TRBJ2-1	CASSGTHDRYVNEQFF	TGTGCCAGCAGTGGAACCCACGACCGGTATGTCAATGAGCAGTTCTTC
.	TRBV9	.	16	TRBJ1-3	CASSSGSANSGNTIYF	TGTGCCAGCAGCTCGGGGTCGGCAAACTCTGGAAACACCATATATTTT
.	TRBV10-3	.	14	TRBJ1-2	CAISGVSGADGYTF	TGTGCCATCAGCGGGGTGTCGGGGGCGGACGGCTACACCTTC
.	TRBV4-1	.	15	TRBJ1-5	CASSQDQGRGQPQHF	TGCGCCAGCAGCCAAGATCAGGGGCGCGGGCAGCCCCAGCATTTT
.	TRBV7-9	.	15	TRBJ1-2	CASSPTSRPSYGYTF	TGTGCCAGCAGCCCGACATCGCGCCCTTCTTATGGCTACACCTTC
.	TRBV7-6	TRBD1	16	TRBJ2-5	CASSTEGAWSQETQYF	TGTGCCAGCAGCACAGAGGGGGCGTGGTCACAAGAGACCCAGTACTTC
.	TRBV27	TRBD2	15	TRBJ2-5	CASSWTSGRGETQYF	TGTGCCAGCAGTTGGACTAGCGGGAGGGGTGAGACCCAGTACTTC
few	TRBV15	.	15	TRBJ1-3	CATSRDRLSGNTIYF	TGTGCCACCAGCAGGGACAGACTCTCTGGAAACACCATATATTTT
few	TRBV6-5	TRBD1	13	TRBJ2-7	CASKQGVVGEQYF	TGTGCCAGCAAACAGGGGGTAGTGGGGGAGCAGTACTTC
.	TRBV19	.	13	TRBJ2-7	CASGPGVNYEQYF	TGTGCCAGCGGACCCGGGGTAAACTACGAGCAGTACTTC
.	TRBV19	.	16	TRBJ1-5	CASSMMDIYSNQPQHF	TGTGCCAGTAGTATGATGGACATTTATAGCAATCAGCCCCAGCATTTT
once	TRBV28	TRBD1	15	TRBJ2-7	CASTNPKRQGYEQYF	TGTGCCAGCACCAACCCAAAAAGACAGGGATACGAGCAGTACTTC
.	TRBV27	TRBD1	15	TRBJ1-4	CASSPTGTGPEKLFF	TGTGCCAGCAGTCCCACCGGGACAGGGCCAGAAAAACTGTTTTTT
.	TRBV4-2	.	12	TRBJ2-1	CASSQDYNEQFF	TGTGCCAGCAGCCAGGATTACAATGAGCAGTTCTTC